This entry concerns a single T cell receptor beta chain. Its antigen is as yet unknown. The V gene's germline CDR1 is ENHRY and CDR2 SYGVKD. V lost 6 bases and J lost 0, with 11 bases in between. CDR3 length equals 14 residues. This sample is drawn from a study of shared clonotypes between healthy human individuals. Study-level background: Participating donors consisted of a couple of women and a few men aged 18 to 49. Study-level findings and limits: Among non-shared clonotypes, generation probabilities were lower than among those shared by all four donors. Blood alone was sampled, and tissue repertoires likely differ.

Several immunoSEQ plates received, in even portions, the genomic DNA of each subset. Assay used: immunoSEQ multiplex PCR; TCRdb lists only in-frame clones, some missing. Counted here are a few million clones, around nine tenths occurring once; the ten biggest clones make up about 0.13%. The TCR originated in a man between 18 and 29 years old in good health. What was sequenced was naive CD4+ T cells sorted from blood. Subset specified: CD45RA+ positively selected. The rearrangement uses TRBV10-3 and TRBJ1-1, with unresolved D. Here the CDR3 DNA reads TGTGCCATCAGCCAGGAAGGAGTGAACACTGAAGCTTTCTTT. This gives the protein CAISQEGVNTEAFF.